Listed here is a single TCR beta chain. Its antigen is as yet unknown. This sample is part of a study of cytomegalovirus exposure and HLA in healthy donors. Study-level findings and limits: Generally TCR sequences proved uncommon, though certain public TCRs appeared in numerous donors.

The data were produced by immunoSEQ multiplex PCR, yet TCRdb's version contains in-frame clones alone and is incomplete. The sample records 80,000 to 95,000 clones, approximately 95% being singletons. This CDR3 has 13 amino acids. Trimming pared 6 bases from V and 3 bases from J, leaving 12 bases between. In germline, CDR1 is MNHNS, CDR2 SASEGT. Input material: PBMCs. This clonotype was sampled from a woman younger than 45 in good health and CMV-seropositive. The chain joins TRBV6-1 to TRBJ2-7, with a possible D match to TRBD1 (6 bases). The CDR3 DNA is TGTGCCAGCAGCCATGGACAGAACTACGAGCAGTACTTC. Translation: CASSHGQNYEQYF.